What follows is one TCR beta chain and its context. V dropped 0 bases and J dropped 11; count of bases not matched to a gene: 6. This CDR3 is built from 14 residues. Germline V gene sequence: CDR1 ENHRY, CDR2 SYGVKD. This sample is drawn from a study of blood T cell repertoires in COVID-19. Repertoires were generated with immunoSEQ multiplex PCR, while TCRdb's copy carries only in-frame clones and drops some. The repertoire holds roughly 260,000 clones, 83% seen once, with about 3.8% in the top ten. This TCR derives from a woman in her 40s who had been exposed to COVID-19. The chain uses TRBV10-3 and TRBJ2-5, with 10 positions matching TRBD2. Material for sequencing was PBMCs or T cells enriched from blood (not recorded which). The CDR3 spells CAISESMELAGQYF. As DNA, the CDR3 is TGTGCCATCAGTGAGTCGATGGAACTAGCGGGGCAGTACTTC.